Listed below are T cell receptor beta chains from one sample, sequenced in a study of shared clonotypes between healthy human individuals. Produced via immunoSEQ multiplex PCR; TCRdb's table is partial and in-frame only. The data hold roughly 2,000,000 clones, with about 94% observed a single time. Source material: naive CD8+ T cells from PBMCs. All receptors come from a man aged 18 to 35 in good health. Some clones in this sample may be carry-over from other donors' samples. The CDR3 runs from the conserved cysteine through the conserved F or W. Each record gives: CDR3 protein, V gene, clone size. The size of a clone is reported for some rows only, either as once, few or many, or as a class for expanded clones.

CDR3 protein: CASVWSGSAEAFF; V gene: TRBV6-1; clone size: NA
CDR3 protein: CASSENRDVAEQYF; V gene: TRBV9; clone size: NA
CDR3 protein: CASSLEGSRSGKNIQYF; V gene: TRBV11-2; clone size: NA
CDR3 protein: CASSSAPGGWAQETQYF; V gene: TRBV27; clone size: once
CDR3 protein: CASSSGQGRTGELFF; V gene: TRBV27; clone size: once
CDR3 protein: CASSLFQGNQPQHF; V gene: TRBV28; clone size: NA
CDR3 protein: CASGGSGSSEQFF; V gene: TRBV6-5; clone size: NA
CDR3 protein: CASSVGPGGHYEQYF; V gene: TRBV9; clone size: once
CDR3 protein: CASSPSTGYSTDTQYF; V gene: TRBV7-9; clone size: NA
CDR3 protein: CASSPREVGIPNTQYF; V gene: TRBV9; clone size: NA
CDR3 protein: CASSVLAGDEQYF; V gene: TRBV27; clone size: NA
CDR3 protein: CASSLFRTGNYGYTF; V gene: TRBV19; clone size: NA
CDR3 protein: CASRARSSQETQYF; V gene: TRBV28; clone size: NA
CDR3 protein: CASSMAGGPIEQYF; V gene: TRBV19; clone size: NA
CDR3 protein: CASSQQPGRTYEQYF; V gene: TRBV4-3; clone size: NA
CDR3 protein: CASSYQGDYEQYF; V gene: TRBV27; clone size: NA
CDR3 protein: CASSSGEALNEKLFF; V gene: TRBV7-9; clone size: NA
CDR3 protein: CASSLGAPGGRVYNEQFF; V gene: TRBV11-2; clone size: NA
CDR3 protein: CASSSSKEGVNEQFF; V gene: TRBV5-6; clone size: NA
CDR3 protein: CASSGDRGPGETQYF; V gene: TRBV7-3; clone size: NA
CDR3 protein: CASSSLKDTQYF; V gene: TRBV7-8; clone size: NA
CDR3 protein: CASSERDGTYEQYF; V gene: TRBV6-1; clone size: NA
CDR3 protein: CASSLVAGQYNEQFF; V gene: TRBV7-3; clone size: NA
CDR3 protein: CASSATGDSNQPQHF; V gene: TRBV9; clone size: NA
CDR3 protein: CASSSFGGSLDNEQFF; V gene: TRBV5-1; clone size: NA
CDR3 protein: CASSLAGGGTEAFF; V gene: TRBV11-2; clone size: NA
CDR3 protein: CASREPFRGLGGYTF; V gene: TRBV6-6; clone size: NA
CDR3 protein: CASSDRDRDGYTF; V gene: TRBV27; clone size: once
CDR3 protein: CASSFNPQLAATYEQYF; V gene: TRBV28; clone size: NA
CDR3 protein: CASSPPEGAETQYF; V gene: TRBV7-8; clone size: once
CDR3 protein: CASSLAPGAKYEQYF; V gene: TRBV5-1; clone size: NA
CDR3 protein: CASSPHRGSFYEQYF; V gene: TRBV27; clone size: NA
CDR3 protein: CASQTRQAPNTEAFF; V gene: TRBV28; clone size: NA
CDR3 protein: CATSRVAGPSTDTQYF; V gene: TRBV15; clone size: NA
CDR3 protein: CASSLRTGDFYGYTF; V gene: TRBV27; clone size: NA
CDR3 protein: CASSQALVRGRMTNEKLFF; V gene: TRBV4-3; clone size: NA
CDR3 protein: CSVGARGLAGDTQYF; V gene: TRBV29-1; clone size: NA
CDR3 protein: CASGHRGQPQHF; V gene: TRBV4-1; clone size: few
CDR3 protein: CASSQGPGTEAFF; V gene: TRBV28; clone size: NA
CDR3 protein: CASSLGQGGTEAFF; V gene: TRBV27; clone size: NA
CDR3 protein: CASSIAYSSYEQYF; V gene: TRBV19; clone size: NA
CDR3 protein: CASRSFRVGDEKLFF; V gene: TRBV2; clone size: NA
CDR3 protein: CASGTSGSYEQYF; V gene: TRBV28; clone size: NA
CDR3 protein: CASDIEGTPEAFF; V gene: TRBV27; clone size: NA
CDR3 protein: CASSVQGQGARVGYGYTF; V gene: TRBV5-8; clone size: NA